The sequence of this TCR beta chain was determined in a study of a mutant IDH1 vaccine in newly diagnosed glioma. The wider study: Mean patient age was around 40 years; approximately 62% were male and roughly 38% female. Patients arrived already treated with radiotherapy, temozolomide, or both, most having had both.

Time point specified: baseline, week 1 (first vaccination visit). The treatment was: pre-vaccination baseline after standard-of-care therapy. Clones were sequenced by immunoSEQ multiplex PCR, and TCRdb holds only the in-frame ones, with some missing. The profile shows tens of thousands of clones, around 85% of them singletons. In the case of this clone: As yet, its antigen is unknown.

This CDR3 is built from 16 residues. V lost 3 bases and J lost 3, with 15 bases in between. The germline CDR1 and CDR2 sequences are SGHNT and YYREEE (reference sequence). Study observations and caveats: Researchers report vaccine-induced immune responses in approximately 94% of patients. With respect to changes in top peripheral T cell clonotypes, pseudoprogression seemed unrelated.

The sequenced sample was PBMCs, obtained from a glioma patient treated with radiotherapy, temozolomide or both. V is TRBV5-4 and J is TRBJ2-2; D is perhaps TRBD1 (9 bases). This clonotype was sampled from a woman between 40 and 55 years old with glioma. The CDR3 spells CASSSGGTGYTGELFF. CDR3 coding DNA: TGTGCCAGCAGCTCGGGGGGGACAGGGTACACCGGGGAGCTGTTTTTT.